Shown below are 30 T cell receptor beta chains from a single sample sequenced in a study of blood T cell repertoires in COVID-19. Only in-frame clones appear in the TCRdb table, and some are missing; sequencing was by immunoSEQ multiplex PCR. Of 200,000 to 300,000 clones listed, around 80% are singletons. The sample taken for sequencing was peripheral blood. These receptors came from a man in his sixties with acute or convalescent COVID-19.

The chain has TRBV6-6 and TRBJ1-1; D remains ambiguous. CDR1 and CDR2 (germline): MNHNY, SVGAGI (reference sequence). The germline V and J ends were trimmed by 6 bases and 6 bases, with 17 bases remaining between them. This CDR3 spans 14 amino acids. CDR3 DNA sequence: TGTGCCAGCAGGGAGGACTCCGCGCGCCCTGAAGCTTTCTTT. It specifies CASREDSARPEAFF.

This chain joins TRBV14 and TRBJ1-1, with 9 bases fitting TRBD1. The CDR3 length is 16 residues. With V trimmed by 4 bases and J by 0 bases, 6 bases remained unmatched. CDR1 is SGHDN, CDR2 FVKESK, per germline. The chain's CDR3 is CASSREQGAMNTEAFF. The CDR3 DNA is TGTGCCAGCAGCCGGGAACAGGGGGCGATGAACACTGAAGCTTTCTTT. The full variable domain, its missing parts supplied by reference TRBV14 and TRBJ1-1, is EAGVTQFPSHSVIEKGQTVTLRCDPISGHDNLYWYRRVMGKEIKFLLHFVKESKQDESGMPNNRFLAERTGGTYSTLKVQPAELEDSGVYFCASSREQGAMNTEAFFGQGTRLTVV.

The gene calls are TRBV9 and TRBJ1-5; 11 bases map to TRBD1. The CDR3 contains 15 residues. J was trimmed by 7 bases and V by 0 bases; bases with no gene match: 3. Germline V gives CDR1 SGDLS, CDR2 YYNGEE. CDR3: CASSVEGQGGQPQHF. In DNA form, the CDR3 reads TGTGCCAGCAGCGTAGAGGGACAGGGGGGCCAGCCCCAGCATTTT. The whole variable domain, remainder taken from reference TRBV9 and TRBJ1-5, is DSGVTQTPKHLITATGQRVTLRCSPRSGDLSVYWYQQSLDQGLQFLIQYYNGEERAKGNILERFSAQQFPDLHSELNLSSLELGDSALYFCASSVEGQGGQPQHFGDGTRLSIL.

The CDR3 DNA sequence: TGTGCCAGCAGCTTATTTCGGGGGGGGCCGGGCGAGCAGTACTTC. Encoded protein: CASSLFRGGPGEQYF. This chain uses TRBV11-2 with TRBJ2-7; TRBD2 matches 8 bases. The length of the CDR3 is 15 residues. V gave up 2 bases and J gave up 6 bases; unmatched junction bases: 9. Germline values: CDR1 SGHAT, CDR2 FQNNGV.

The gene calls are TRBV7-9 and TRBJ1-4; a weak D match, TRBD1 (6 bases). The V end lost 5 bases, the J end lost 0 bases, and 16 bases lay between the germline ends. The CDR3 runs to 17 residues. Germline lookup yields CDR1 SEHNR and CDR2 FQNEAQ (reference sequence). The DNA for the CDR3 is TGTGCCAGCAGCGTCCGAGGCGGGGGCACAACTAATGAAAAACTGTTTTTT. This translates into CASSVRGGGTTNEKLFF. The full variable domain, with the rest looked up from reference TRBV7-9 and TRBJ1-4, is DTGVSQNPRHKITKRGQNVTFRCDPISEHNRLYWYRQTLGQGPEFLTYFQNEAQLEKSRLLSDRFSAERPKGSFSTLEIQRTEQGDSAMYLCASSVRGGGTTNEKLFFGSGTQLSVL.

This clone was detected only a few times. CDR3 region: CASSWDFNSPLHF. CDR3 coding DNA: TGTGCCAGCAGCTGGGACTTCAATTCACCCCTCCACTTT. The chain couples TRBV6-6 to TRBJ1-6, with D possibly TRBD1 on 5 matching bases. The germline V and J ends were trimmed by 6 bases and 7 bases, with 10 bases remaining between them. CDR3 length equals 13 residues. Germline CDR1 is MNHNY and CDR2 is SVGAGI (reference sequence).

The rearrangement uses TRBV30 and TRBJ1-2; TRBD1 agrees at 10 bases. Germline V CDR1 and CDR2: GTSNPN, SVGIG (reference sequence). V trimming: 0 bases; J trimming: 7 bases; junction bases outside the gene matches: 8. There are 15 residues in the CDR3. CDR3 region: CAWSVTTGGLGGYTF. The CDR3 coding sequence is TGTGCCTGGAGTGTAACGACAGGGGGCCTGGGTGGCTACACCTTC.

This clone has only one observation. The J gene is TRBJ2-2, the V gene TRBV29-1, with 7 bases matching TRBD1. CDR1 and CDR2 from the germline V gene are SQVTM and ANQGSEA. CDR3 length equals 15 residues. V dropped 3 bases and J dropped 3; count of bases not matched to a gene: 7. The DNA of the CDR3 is TGCAGCGTTGATAAGGGGGCAGATGACACCGGGGAGCTGTTTTTT. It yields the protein CSVDKGADDTGELFF.

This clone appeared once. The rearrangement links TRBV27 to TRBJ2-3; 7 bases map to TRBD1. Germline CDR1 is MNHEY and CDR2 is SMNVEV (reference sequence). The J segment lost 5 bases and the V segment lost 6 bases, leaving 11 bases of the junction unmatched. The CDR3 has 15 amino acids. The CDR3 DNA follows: TGTGCCAGCAGCTGGACAGGCCTCCCAGGAGATACGCAGTATTTT. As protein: CASSWTGLPGDTQYF.

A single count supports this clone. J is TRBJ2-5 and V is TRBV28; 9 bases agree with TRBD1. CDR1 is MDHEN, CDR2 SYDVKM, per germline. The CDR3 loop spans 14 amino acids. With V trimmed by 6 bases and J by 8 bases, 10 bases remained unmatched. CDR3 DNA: TGTGCCAGCAGCGAACTAGACAGGGGGAGAACCCAGTACTTC. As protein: CASSELDRGRTQYF.

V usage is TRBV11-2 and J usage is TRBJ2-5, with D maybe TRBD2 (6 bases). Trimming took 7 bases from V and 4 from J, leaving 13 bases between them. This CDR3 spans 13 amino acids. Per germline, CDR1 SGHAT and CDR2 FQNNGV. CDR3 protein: CASTTRRGETQYF. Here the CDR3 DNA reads TGTGCCAGCACCACCAGGCGGGGAGAGACCCAGTACTTC.

The chain's CDR3 is CSVDWGGTYNEQFF. CDR3 nucleotides: TGCAGCGTTGATTGGGGAGGGACCTACAATGAGCAGTTCTTC. The V and J genes are TRBV29-1 and TRBJ2-1; 7 nucleotides align to TRBD2. From germline, CDR1 is SQVTM and CDR2 ANQGSEA. J lost 2 bases, V lost 3 bases, and 4 bases had no gene match. The CDR3 extends over 14 amino acids.

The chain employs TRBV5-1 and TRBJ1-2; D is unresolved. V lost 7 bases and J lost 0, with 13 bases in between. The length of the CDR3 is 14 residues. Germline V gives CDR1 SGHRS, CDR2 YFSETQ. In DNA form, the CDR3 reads TGCGCCAGCGCCGATAGCTCTCCTAACTATGGCTACACCTTC. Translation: CASADSSPNYGYTF.

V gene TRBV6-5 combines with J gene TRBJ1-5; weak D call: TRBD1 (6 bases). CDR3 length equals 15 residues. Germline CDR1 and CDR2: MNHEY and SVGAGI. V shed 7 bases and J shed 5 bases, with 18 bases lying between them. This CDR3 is CASKATGWWDQPQHF. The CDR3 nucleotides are TGTGCCAGCAAAGCAACAGGGTGGTGGGATCAGCCCCAGCATTTT.

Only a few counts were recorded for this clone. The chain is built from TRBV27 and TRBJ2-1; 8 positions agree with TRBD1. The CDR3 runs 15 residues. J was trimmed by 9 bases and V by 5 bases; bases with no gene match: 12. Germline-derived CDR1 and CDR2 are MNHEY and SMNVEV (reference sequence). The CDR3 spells CASSPPDRVIGEQFF. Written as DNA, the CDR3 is TGTGCCAGCAGTCCCCCGGACAGGGTGATCGGTGAGCAGTTCTTC.

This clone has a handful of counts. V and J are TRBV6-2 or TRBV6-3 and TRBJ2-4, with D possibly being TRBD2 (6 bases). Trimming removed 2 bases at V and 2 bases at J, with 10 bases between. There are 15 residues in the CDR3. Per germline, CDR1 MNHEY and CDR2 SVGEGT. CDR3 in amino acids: CASSYAGSSKNIQYF. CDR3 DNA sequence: TGTGCCAGCAGTTACGCGGGGTCTTCCAAAAACATTCAGTACTTC.

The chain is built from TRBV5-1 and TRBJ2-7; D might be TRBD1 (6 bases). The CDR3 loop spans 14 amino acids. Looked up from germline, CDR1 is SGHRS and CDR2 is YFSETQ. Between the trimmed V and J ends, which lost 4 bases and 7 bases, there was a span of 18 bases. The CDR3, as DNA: TGCGCCAGCAGCCAAGGACAGACCCTGGGAGAGCAGTACTTC. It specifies CASSQGQTLGEQYF.

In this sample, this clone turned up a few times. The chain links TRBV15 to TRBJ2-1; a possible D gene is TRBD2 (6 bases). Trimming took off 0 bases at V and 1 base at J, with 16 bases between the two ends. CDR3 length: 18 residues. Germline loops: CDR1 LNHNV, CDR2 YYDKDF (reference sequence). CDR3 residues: CATSRDLGGAASYNEQFF. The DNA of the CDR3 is TGTGCCACCAGCAGAGATCTGGGCGGGGCTGCGTCCTACAATGAGCAGTTCTTC. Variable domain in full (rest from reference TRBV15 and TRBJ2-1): DAMVIQNPRYQVTQFGKPVTLSCSQTLNHNVMYWYQQKSSQAPKLLFHYYDKDFNNEADTPDNFQSRRPNTSFCFLDIRSPGLGDTAMYLCATSRDLGGAASYNEQFFGPGTRLTVL.

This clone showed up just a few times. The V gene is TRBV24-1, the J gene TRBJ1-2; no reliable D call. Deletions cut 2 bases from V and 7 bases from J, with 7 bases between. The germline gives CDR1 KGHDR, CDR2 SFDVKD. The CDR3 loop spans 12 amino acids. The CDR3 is CATSDYRGGYTF. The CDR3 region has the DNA TGTGCCACCAGTGATTACCGGGGTGGCTACACCTTC.

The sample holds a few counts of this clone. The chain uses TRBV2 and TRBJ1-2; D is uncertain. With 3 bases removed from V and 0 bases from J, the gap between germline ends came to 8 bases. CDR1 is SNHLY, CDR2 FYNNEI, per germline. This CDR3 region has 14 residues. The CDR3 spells CASSETRANYGYTF. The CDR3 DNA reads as TGTGCCAGCAGTGAGACCCGGGCTAACTATGGCTACACCTTC.

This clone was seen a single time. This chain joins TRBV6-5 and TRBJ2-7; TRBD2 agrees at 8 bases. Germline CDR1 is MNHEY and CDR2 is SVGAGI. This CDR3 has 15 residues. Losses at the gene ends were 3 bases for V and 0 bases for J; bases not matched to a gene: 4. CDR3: CASSYGRGASYEQYF. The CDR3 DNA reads TGTGCCAGCAGTTATGGGCGGGGGGCCTCCTACGAGCAGTACTTC.

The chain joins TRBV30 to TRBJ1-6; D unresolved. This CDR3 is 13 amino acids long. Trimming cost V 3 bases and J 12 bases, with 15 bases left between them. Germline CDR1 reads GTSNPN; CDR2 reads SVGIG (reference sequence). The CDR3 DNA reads TGTGCCTGGAGGGGTACAGCCCAGGTACCCCTCCACTTT. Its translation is CAWRGTAQVPLHF.

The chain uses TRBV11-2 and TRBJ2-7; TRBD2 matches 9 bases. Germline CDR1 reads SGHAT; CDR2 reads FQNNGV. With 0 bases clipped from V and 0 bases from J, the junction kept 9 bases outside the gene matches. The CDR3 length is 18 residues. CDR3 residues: CASSLERLAVTSSYEQYF. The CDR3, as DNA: TGTGCCAGCAGCTTAGAACGACTAGCGGTTACGAGCTCCTACGAGCAGTACTTC.

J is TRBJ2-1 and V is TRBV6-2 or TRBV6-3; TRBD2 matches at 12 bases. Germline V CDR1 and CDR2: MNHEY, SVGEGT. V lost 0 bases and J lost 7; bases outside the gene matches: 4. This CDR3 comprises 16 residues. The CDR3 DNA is TGTGCCAGCAGTTACTCACTAGCGGGAGGATCAAATGAGCAGTTCTTC. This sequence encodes CASSYSLAGGSNEQFF.

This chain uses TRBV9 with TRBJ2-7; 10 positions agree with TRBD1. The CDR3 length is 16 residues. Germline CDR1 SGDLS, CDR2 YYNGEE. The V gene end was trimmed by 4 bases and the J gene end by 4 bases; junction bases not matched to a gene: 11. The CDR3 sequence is CASSPRPGQGLYEQYF. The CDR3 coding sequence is TGTGCCAGCAGCCCCCGTCCGGGACAGGGGCTTTACGAGCAGTACTTC.

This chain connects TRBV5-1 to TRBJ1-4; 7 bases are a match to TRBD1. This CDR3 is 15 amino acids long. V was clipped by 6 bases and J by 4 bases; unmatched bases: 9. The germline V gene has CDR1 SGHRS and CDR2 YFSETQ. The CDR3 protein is CASKGQNTFNEKLFF. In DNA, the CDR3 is TGCGCCAGCAAGGGACAGAACACCTTTAATGAAAAACTGTTTTTT.

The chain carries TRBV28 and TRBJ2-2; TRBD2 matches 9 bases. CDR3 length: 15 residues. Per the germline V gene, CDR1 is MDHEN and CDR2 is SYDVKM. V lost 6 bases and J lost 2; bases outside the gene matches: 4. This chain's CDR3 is CASRFSGSNTGELFF. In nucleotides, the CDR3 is TGTGCCAGCAGATTTAGCGGGAGCAACACCGGGGAGCTGTTTTTT.

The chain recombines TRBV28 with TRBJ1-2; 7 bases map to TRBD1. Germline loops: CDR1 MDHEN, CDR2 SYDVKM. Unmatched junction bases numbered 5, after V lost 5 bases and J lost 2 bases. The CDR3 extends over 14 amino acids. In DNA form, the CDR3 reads TGTGCCAGCAGTCCCCCGGACAGGAACTATGGCTACACCTTC. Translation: CASSPPDRNYGYTF.

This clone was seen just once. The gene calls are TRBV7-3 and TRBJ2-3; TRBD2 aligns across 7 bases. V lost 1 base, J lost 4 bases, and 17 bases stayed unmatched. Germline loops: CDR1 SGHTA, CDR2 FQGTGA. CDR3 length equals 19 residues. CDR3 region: CASSLNPGVRTLAADTQYF. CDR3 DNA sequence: TGTGCCAGCAGCTTAAATCCCGGGGTTCGGACCCTAGCGGCAGATACGCAGTATTTT.

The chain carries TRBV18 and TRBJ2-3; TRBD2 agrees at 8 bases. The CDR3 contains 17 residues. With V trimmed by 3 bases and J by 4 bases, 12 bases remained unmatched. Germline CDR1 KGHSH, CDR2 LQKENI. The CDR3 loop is CASSPLVGTSRADTQYF. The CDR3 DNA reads TGTGCCAGCTCACCTCTTGTCGGGACTAGTAGGGCAGATACGCAGTATTTT. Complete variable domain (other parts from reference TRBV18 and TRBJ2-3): NAGVMQNPRHLVRRRGQEARLRCSPMKGHSHVYWYRQLPEEGLKFMVYLQKENIIDESGMPKERFSAEFPKEGPSILRIQQVVRGDSAAYFCASSPLVGTSRADTQYFGPGTRLTVL.